This T cell receptor beta chain was recovered during a study of early T cells in non-severe SARS-CoV-2 infection. This clonotype has at least ten counts. Separate cDNA molecules each had unique molecular identifiers attached to them. TCRdb ran MiXCR on the 5' RACE reads and lists one entry per CDR3 protein. This table has more than 65,000 distinct CDR3 sequences, more than 9% appearing once. The V gene's germline CDR1 is DFQATT and CDR2 SNEGSKA (reference sequence). Trimming cost V 6 bases and J 0 bases; bases outside gene matches: 7. This CDR3 region has 15 residues. Input material: whole blood. The V gene is TRBV20-1, the J gene TRBJ2-3, with 9 bases identical to TRBD2. The sequence was obtained from an adult who was a healthcare worker with PCR-confirmed SARS-CoV-2 infection or an uninfected control (not recorded which). CDR3 nucleotide sequence: TGCAGTGCCATACTAGCGGGCAGTAGCACAGATACGCAGTATTTT. Translation: CSAILAGSSTDTQYF.